A single sample gave rise to the 16 T cell receptor beta chains below, sequenced in a study of shared clonotypes between healthy human individuals. The table came from immunoSEQ multiplex PCR; TCRdb's copy has only in-frame clones and leaves some out. The sample holds around 2,000,000 clones, about 92% seen once. Naive CD8 cells lacked CD45RO, underwent positive selection for CCR7 and left out terminally differentiated effector memory CD45RA+ cells. Sequencing was performed on naive CD8+ T cells from PBMCs. Receptors originate from a young man in good health. Some clones in this sample may be carry-over from other donors' samples.

V gene TRBV27 combines with J gene TRBJ2-2, with a possible D match to TRBD2 (5 bases). Germline CDR1 MNHEY, CDR2 SMNVEV (reference sequence). CDR3 length: 16 amino acids. V was cut by 5 bases and J by 1 base, with 14 bases left in between. CDR3 coding DNA: TGTGCCAGCAGTCCCCTTCTGGGAGTGAACACCGGGGAGCTGTTTTTT. Protein: CASSPLLGVNTGELFF.

This chain joins TRBV5-1 and TRBJ2-1; 7 bases map to TRBD1. Germline CDR1 and CDR2: SGHRS and YFSETQ. J was trimmed by 11 bases and V by 5 bases; bases with no gene match: 16. CDR3 length equals 15 residues. CDR3 in DNA: TGCGCCAGCAGGATACGGGACAGAGGGCCCGAACAGCAGTTCTTC. Protein sequence: CASRIRDRGPEQQFF.

This clone was observed once. The CDR3 DNA is TGTGCCAGCAGCGTAGGCTCCGGGGCTGAAAAACTGTTTTTT. The encoded protein is CASSVGSGAEKLFF. The chain recombines TRBV9 with TRBJ1-4; the D gene is possibly TRBD1 (5 bases). In germline, CDR1 is SGDLS, CDR2 YYNGEE. The ends were cut back, 0 bases at V and 7 bases at J, with 10 bases in the middle. The CDR3 sequence is 14 residues long.

This clone was observed once. This chain uses TRBV5-6 with TRBJ1-1; no clear D gene. Germline-derived CDR1 and CDR2 are SGHDT and YYEEEE. This CDR3 is 13 amino acids long. V dropped 1 base and J dropped 3 bases, with 7 bases sitting between them. The CDR3 loop is CASSLSEYTEAFF. The CDR3, as DNA: TGTGCCAGCAGCTTGAGCGAGTACACTGAAGCTTTCTTT.

Regarding this clone: Distinct nucleotide sequences in the sample also encode this CDR3. This chain uses TRBV9 with TRBJ1-1, with 7 bases lining up with TRBD1. This CDR3 is built from 14 residues. The ends lost 0 bases at V and 2 bases at J; junction bases unmatched: 1. Germline-derived CDR1 and CDR2 are SGDLS and YYNGEE. The CDR3 protein is CASSVGQGNTEAFF. CDR3 nucleotide sequence: TGTGCCAGCAGCGTAGGACAGGGAAACACTGAAGCTTTCTTT.

Details on this clone: This sample includes further DNA sequences coding for the same CDR3. The chain combines TRBV19 with TRBJ2-2, with D unclear. V was pared by 6 bases and J by 3 bases, with 2 bases between. The length of the CDR3 is 11 residues. Germline loops: CDR1 LNHDA, CDR2 SQIVND (reference sequence). The CDR3: CASRDTGELFF. In DNA, the CDR3 is TGTGCCAGTAGAGACACCGGGGAGCTGTTTTTT.

As for this clone: Other DNA variants within this sample encode the same CDR3. The chain links TRBV9 to TRBJ2-3, with 11 bases that match TRBD2. The V gene end was trimmed by 3 bases and the J gene end by 0 bases; junction bases not matched to a gene: 3. The CDR3 runs to 16 residues. Germline V CDR1 and CDR2: SGDLS, YYNGEE. CDR3 bases: TGTGCCAGCAGCGCCGGACTAGCGGGCAGCACAGATACGCAGTATTTT. Translated, it gives CASSAGLAGSTDTQYF. Complete variable domain (other parts from reference TRBV9 and TRBJ2-3): DSGVTQTPKHLITATGQRVTLRCSPRSGDLSVYWYQQSLDQGLQFLIQYYNGEERAKGNILERFSAQQFPDLHSELNLSSLELGDSALYFCASSAGLAGSTDTQYFGPGTRLTVL.

The chain employs TRBV14 and TRBJ2-5; D is possibly TRBD1 (6 bases). This CDR3 is built from 15 residues. The V end was cut by 0 bases, the J end by 1 base, with 9 bases between. Germline V gene sequence: CDR1 SGHDN, CDR2 FVKESK. The CDR3 here is CASSQDRGVQETQYF. CDR3 coding DNA: TGTGCCAGCAGCCAAGACAGGGGTGTCCAAGAGACCCAGTACTTC. Full variable domain (missing parts from reference TRBV14 and TRBJ2-5): EAGVTQFPSHSVIEKGQTVTLRCDPISGHDNLYWYRRVMGKEIKFLLHFVKESKQDESGMPNNRFLAERTGGTYSTLKVQPAELEDSGVYFCASSQDRGVQETQYFGPGTRLLVL.

V usage is TRBV2 and J usage is TRBJ2-1; the D call may be TRBD1 or TRBD2 (5 bases each). The length of the CDR3 is 14 residues. From germline, CDR1 is SNHLY and CDR2 FYNNEI. V was pared by 4 bases and J by 8 bases, with 15 bases between. CDR3 nucleotide sequence: TGTGCCAGCAGTGGGGGACCCCCCTGGGATGAGCAGTTCTTC. It is translated as CASSGGPPWDEQFF. Using reference TRBV2 and TRBJ2-1 for the parts outside the CDR3, the full variable domain is EPEVTQTPSHQVTQMGQEVILRCVPISNHLYFYWYRQILGQKVEFLVSFYNNEISEKSEIFDDQFSVERPDGSNFTLKIRSTKLEDSAMYFCASSGGPPWDEQFFGPGTRLTVL.

CDR3 bases: TGTGCCAGCAGCCCGGGGATTGAGCAGTTCTTC. It translates to CASSPGIEQFF. This rearrangement joins TRBV9 to TRBJ2-1; D is possibly TRBD2 (5 bases). V was pared by 4 bases and J by 9 bases, with 8 bases between. This CDR3 comprises 11 residues. Germline V CDR1 and CDR2: SGDLS, YYNGEE.

This clone occurred a few times. Other DNA sequences within the sample encode an identical CDR3. CDR3 bases: TGCAGCGTTTGGGGTAACTATGGCTACACCTTC. It specifies CSVWGNYGYTF. This chain uses TRBV29-1 with TRBJ1-2, with unresolved D. CDR1 and CDR2 (germline): SQVTM, ANQGSEA. V was shortened by 5 bases and J by 1 base, with 5 bases between the two germline ends. The CDR3 sequence is 11 residues long.

This rearrangement joins TRBV6-4 to TRBJ1-5; 9 bases agree with TRBD1. J was trimmed by 6 bases and V by 0 bases; bases with no gene match: 15. The CDR3 totals 19 residues. CDR1 and CDR2 from the germline V gene are MRHNA and SNTAGT. The DNA of the CDR3 is TGTGCCAGCAGTGACTCGTTGAGCTGTCGGGACAGGGATTTTCAGCCCCAGCATTTT. It codes for CASSDSLSCRDRDFQPQHF.

Here the CDR3 DNA reads TGTGCCAGCAGCAAAAGCCGGGACCCCTATGGCTACACCTTC. Protein product: CASSKSRDPYGYTF. The V call is TRBV2, the J call TRBJ1-2, with D possibly being TRBD1 (5 bases). Germline V gene sequence: CDR1 SNHLY, CDR2 FYNNEI. The CDR3 extends over 14 amino acids. The V gene lost 6 bases and the J gene lost 4 bases, with 15 bases spanning the gap.

This chain connects TRBV27 to TRBJ1-5; TRBD1 aligns across 8 bases. Germline V gives CDR1 MNHEY, CDR2 SMNVEV (reference sequence). J gave up 7 bases and V 2 bases, and 7 bases lay outside the gene matches. The CDR3 consists of 15 residues. The CDR3 coding sequence is TGTGCCAGCAGTTTAGGGGCAGGGGGCGCGCAGCCCCAGCATTTT. Translated, it gives CASSLGAGGAQPQHF.

This clone was seen a single time. This chain connects TRBV19 to TRBJ2-7, with 7 bases identical to TRBD1. V lost 6 bases, J lost 4 bases, and 6 bases stayed unmatched. CDR3 length: 13 residues. The germline V gene encodes CDR1 LNHDA and CDR2 SQIVND (reference sequence). CDR3 coding DNA: TGTGCCAGTAGCCCCGCACAGGGGTACGAGCAGTACTTC. Residues: CASSPAQGYEQYF.

The genes are TRBV6-5 and TRBJ2-5; 8 positions agree with TRBD1. V dropped 0 bases and J dropped 3; count of bases not matched to a gene: 6. Germline V gene data show CDR1 as MNHEY and CDR2 as SVGAGI. The CDR3 spans 16 residues. The DNA for the CDR3 is TGTGCCAGCAGTTACTCTAGGACAGGGAAAAAAGAGACCCAGTACTTC. Its protein is CASSYSRTGKKETQYF.